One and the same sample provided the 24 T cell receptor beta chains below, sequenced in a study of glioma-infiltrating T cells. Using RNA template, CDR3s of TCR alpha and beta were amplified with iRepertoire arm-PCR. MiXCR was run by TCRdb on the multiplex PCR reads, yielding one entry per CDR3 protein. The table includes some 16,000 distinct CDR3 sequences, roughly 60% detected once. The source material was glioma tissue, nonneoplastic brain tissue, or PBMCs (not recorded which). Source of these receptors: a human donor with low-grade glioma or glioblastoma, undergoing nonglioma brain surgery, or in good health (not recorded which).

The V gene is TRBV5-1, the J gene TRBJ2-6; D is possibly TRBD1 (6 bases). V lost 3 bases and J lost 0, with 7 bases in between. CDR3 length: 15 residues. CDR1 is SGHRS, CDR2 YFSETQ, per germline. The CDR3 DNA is TGCGCCAGCAGCTGGACAGCCTCTGGGGCCAACGTCCTGACTTTC. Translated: CASSWTASGANVLTF.

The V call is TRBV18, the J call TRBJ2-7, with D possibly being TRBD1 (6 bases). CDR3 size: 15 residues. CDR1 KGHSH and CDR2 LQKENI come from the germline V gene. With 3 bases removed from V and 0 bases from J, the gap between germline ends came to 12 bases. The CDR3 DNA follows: TGTGCCAGCTCACCGACAGGAACCAGCTCCTACGAGCAGTACTTC. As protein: CASSPTGTSSYEQYF.

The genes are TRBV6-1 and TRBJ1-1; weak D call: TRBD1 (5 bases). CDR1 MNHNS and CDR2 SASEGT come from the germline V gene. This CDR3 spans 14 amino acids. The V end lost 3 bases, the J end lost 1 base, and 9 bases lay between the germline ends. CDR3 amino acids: CASSELGENTEAFF. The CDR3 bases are TGTGCCAGCAGTGAGCTGGGGGAGAACACTGAAGCTTTCTTT.

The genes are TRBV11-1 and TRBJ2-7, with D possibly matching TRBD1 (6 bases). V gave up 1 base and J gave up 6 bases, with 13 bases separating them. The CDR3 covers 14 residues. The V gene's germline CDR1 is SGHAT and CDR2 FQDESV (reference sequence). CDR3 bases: TGTGCCAGCAGCTTAGGCAGGGGAAGGGCCGAGCAGTACTTC. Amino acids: CASSLGRGRAEQYF.

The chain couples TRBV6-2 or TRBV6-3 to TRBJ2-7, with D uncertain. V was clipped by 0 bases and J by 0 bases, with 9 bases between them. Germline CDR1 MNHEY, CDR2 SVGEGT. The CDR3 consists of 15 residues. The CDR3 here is CASSYSPRSSYEQYF. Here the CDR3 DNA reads TGTGCCAGCAGTTACTCACCCCGGAGCTCCTACGAGCAGTACTTC.

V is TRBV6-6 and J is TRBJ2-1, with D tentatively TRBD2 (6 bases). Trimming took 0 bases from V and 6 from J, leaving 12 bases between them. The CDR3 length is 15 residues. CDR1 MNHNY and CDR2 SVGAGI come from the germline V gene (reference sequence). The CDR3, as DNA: TGTGCCAGCAGTTACTCGGAGGGGTGGTCCAATGAGCAGTTCTTC. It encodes CASSYSEGWSNEQFF.

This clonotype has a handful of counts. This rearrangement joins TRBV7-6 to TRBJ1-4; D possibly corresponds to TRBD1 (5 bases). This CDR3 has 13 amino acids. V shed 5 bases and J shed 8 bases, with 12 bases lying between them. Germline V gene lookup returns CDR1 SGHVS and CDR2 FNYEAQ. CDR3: CASSPLRGEKLFF. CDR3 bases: TGTGCCAGCAGCCCTCTCCGGGGCGAAAAACTGTTTTTT.

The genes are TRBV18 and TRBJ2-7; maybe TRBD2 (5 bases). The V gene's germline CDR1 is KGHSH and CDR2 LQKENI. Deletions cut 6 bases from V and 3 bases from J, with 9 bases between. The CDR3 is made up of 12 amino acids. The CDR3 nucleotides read TGTGCCAGCTCGTTCGAGGGCTACGAGCAGTACTTC. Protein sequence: CASSFEGYEQYF.

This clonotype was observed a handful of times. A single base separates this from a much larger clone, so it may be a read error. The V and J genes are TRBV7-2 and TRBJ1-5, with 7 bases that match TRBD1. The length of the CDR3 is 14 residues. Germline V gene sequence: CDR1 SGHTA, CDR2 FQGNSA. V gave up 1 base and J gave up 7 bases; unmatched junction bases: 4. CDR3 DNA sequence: TGTGCCAGCAGCTTAGAGGGGGCGGGACAGCCCCAGCATTTT. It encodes CASSLEGAGQPQHF.

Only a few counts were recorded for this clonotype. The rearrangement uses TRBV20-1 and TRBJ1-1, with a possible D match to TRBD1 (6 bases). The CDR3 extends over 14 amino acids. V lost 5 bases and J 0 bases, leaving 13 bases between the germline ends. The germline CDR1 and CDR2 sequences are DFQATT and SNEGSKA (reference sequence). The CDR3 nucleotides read TGCAGTGCTTCGGGACATTCCATGAACACTGAAGCTTTCTTT. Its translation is CSASGHSMNTEAFF.

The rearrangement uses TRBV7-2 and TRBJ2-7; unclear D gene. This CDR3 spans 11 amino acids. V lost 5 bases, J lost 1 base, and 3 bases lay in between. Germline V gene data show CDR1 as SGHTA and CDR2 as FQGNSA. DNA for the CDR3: TGTGCCAGCAGCCATTCCTACGAGCAGTACTTC. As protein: CASSHSYEQYF.

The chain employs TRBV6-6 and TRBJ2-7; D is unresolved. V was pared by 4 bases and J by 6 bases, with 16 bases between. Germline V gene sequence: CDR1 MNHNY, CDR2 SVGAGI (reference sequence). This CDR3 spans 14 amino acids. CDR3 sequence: CASSSPFPQGEQYF. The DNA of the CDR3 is TGTGCCAGCAGTTCCCCATTTCCCCAAGGCGAGCAGTACTTC.

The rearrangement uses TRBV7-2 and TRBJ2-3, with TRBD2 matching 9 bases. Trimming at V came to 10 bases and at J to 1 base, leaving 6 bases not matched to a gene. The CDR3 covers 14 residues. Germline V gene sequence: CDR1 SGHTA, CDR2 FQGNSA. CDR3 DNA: TGTGCCATCAGGACTAGCGTGGGCACAGATACGCAGTATTTT. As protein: CAIRTSVGTDTQYF.

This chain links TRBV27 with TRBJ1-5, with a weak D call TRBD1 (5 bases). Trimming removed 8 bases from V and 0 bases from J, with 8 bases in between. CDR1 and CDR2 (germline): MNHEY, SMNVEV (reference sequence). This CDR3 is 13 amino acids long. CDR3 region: CASRDSSNQPQHF. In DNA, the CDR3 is TGTGCCAGCCGAGACAGTAGCAATCAGCCCCAGCATTTT.

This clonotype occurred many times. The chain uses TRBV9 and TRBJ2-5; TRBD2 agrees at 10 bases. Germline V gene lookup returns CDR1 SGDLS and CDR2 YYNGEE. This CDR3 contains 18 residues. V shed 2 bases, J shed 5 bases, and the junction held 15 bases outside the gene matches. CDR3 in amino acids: CASSVIGGPAGGPETQYF. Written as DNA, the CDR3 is TGTGCCAGCAGCGTCATAGGGGGACCAGCGGGGGGGCCGGAGACCCAGTACTTC. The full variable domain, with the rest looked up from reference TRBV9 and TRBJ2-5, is DSGVTQTPKHLITATGQRVTLRCSPRSGDLSVYWYQQSLDQGLQFLIQYYNGEERAKGNILERFSAQQFPDLHSELNLSSLELGDSALYFCASSVIGGPAGGPETQYFGPGTRLLVL.

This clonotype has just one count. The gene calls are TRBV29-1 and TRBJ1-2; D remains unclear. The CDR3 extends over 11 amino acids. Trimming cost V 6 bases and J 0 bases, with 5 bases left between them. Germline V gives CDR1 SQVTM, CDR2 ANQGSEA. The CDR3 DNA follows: TGCAGCGTCAGAGCTAACTATGGCTACACCTTC. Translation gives CSVRANYGYTF.

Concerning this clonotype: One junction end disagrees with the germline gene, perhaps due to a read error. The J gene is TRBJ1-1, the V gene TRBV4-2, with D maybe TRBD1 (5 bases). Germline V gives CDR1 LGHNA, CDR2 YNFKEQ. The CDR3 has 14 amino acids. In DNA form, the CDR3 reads TGTGCCAGCAGACAAGGGGACCGCGACACTGAAGCTTTCTTT. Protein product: CASRQGDRDTEAFF.

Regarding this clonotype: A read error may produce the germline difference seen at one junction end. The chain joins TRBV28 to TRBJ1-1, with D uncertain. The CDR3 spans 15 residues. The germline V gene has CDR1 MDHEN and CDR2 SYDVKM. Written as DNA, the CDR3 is TGTGCCAGCAGTTTTCGGGCGCTCATGAACACTGAGGCTTTCTTT. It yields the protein CASSFRALMNTEAFF.

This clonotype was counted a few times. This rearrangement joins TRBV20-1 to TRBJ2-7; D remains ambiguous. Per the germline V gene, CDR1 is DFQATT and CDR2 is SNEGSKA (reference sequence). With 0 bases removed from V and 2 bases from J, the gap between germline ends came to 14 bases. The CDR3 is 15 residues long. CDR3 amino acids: CSARDLGGKTYEQYF. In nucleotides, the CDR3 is TGCAGTGCTAGAGATCTGGGCGGAAAAACCTACGAGCAGTACTTC.

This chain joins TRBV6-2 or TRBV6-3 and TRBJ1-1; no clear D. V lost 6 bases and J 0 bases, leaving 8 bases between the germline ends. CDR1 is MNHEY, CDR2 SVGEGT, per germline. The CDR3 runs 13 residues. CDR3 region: CASRLRLNTEAFF. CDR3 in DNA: TGTGCCAGCAGGTTGCGTCTGAACACTGAAGCTTTCTTT.

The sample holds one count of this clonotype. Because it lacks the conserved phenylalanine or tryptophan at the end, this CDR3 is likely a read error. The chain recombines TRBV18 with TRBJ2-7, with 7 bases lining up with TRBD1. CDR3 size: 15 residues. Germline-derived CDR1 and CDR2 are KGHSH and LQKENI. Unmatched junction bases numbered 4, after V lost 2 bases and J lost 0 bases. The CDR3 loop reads CASSPGAGGSYEQYS. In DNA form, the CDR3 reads TGTGCCAGCTCACCAGGGGCAGGGGGCTCCTACGAGCAGTACTCC.

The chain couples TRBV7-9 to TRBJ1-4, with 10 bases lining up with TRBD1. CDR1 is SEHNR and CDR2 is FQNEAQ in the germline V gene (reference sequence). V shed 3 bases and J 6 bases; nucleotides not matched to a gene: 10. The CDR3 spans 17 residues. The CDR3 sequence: CASSLGQGPGDYEKLFF. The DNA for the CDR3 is TGTGCCAGCAGCTTGGGACAGGGGCCGGGAGACTATGAAAAACTGTTTTTT.

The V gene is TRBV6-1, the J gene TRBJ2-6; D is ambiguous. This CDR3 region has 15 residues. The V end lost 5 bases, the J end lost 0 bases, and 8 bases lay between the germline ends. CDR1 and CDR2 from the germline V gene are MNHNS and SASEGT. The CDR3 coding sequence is TGTGCCAGCAGTAGGGTTCACTCTGGGGCCAACGTCCTGACTTTC. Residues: CASSRVHSGANVLTF.

CDR3 loop: CSALLDEQFF. CDR3 nucleotide sequence: TGCAGTGCCCTTCTAGATGAGCAGTTCTTC. The chain couples TRBV20-1 to TRBJ2-1; D gene ambiguous. The CDR3 sequence is 10 residues long. V gave up 6 bases and J gave up 8 bases, with 8 bases separating them. From germline, CDR1 is DFQATT and CDR2 SNEGSKA (reference sequence).